The 23 T cell receptor beta chains below all came from one sample that was sequenced in a study of circulating CD8 cells and anti-PD-1 response in melanoma. From live CD3+CD8+TCRalphabeta+ cells, four PD-1 and/or TIGIT subsets were sorted. The QIAseq Immune Repertoire TCR panel built the libraries from approximately 15 ng of total RNA. TCRdb passed the reads through MiXCR, listing each CDR3 protein once. The table records about 500 distinct CDR3 sequences, about a tenth of them present only once. This sample comprised CD8+ T cells from PBMCs, obtained at baseline or after one month of anti-PD-1 therapy (not recorded which). Receptor source: a human donor with melanoma.

Relative to its sample, this clonotype is large. The chain links TRBV10-3 to TRBJ1-1; perhaps TRBD1 as D (5 bases). The CDR3 loop spans 14 amino acids. The germline V and J ends were trimmed by 3 bases and 0 bases, with 8 bases remaining between them. The germline CDR1 and CDR2 sequences are ENHRY and SYGVKD. The CDR3 reads CAISDWGVNTEAFF. The CDR3 DNA follows: TGTGCCATCAGTGATTGGGGGGTGAACACTGAAGCTTTCTTT.

This clonotype was counted a few times. The V gene is TRBV5-4, the J gene TRBJ2-7; TRBD1 matches 9 bases. This CDR3 spans 14 amino acids. J lost 3 bases, V lost 4 bases, and 5 bases had no gene match. Per the germline V gene, CDR1 is SGHNT and CDR2 is YYREEE (reference sequence). The CDR3 loop is CASSLGDRDYEQYF. The CDR3 DNA follows: TGTGCCAGCAGCCTGGGGGACAGGGACTACGAGCAGTACTTC.

Within the sample, this clonotype is large. V is TRBV19 and J is TRBJ2-1; no definite D call. The CDR3 extends over 14 amino acids. Trimming pared 5 bases from V and 2 bases from J, leaving 10 bases between. In germline, CDR1 is LNHDA, CDR2 SQIVND (reference sequence). CDR3 sequence: CASSPQYAYNEQFF. The CDR3 nucleotides read TGTGCCAGTAGTCCCCAGTATGCCTACAATGAGCAGTTCTTC.

This clonotype is deemed medium-sized. The V call is TRBV19, the J call TRBJ2-1, with 11 positions matching TRBD2. The CDR3 consists of 20 residues. Germline V gene lookup returns CDR1 LNHDA and CDR2 SQIVND (reference sequence). The junction had 19 bases not matched to a gene; V was cut back by 6 bases and J by 3 bases. The CDR3 DNA follows: TGTGCCAGTAGGTGGGCCGGACTAGCGGGCCAAGATACAGGCTACAATGAGCAGTTCTTC. Translation gives CASRWAGLAGQDTGYNEQFF.

This clonotype is large (0.1 to 1%) by share. V is TRBV2 and J is TRBJ2-7; 8 positions match TRBD2. V lost 4 bases and J lost 2; bases outside the gene matches: 4. This CDR3 is built from 14 residues. CDR1 and CDR2 (germline): SNHLY, FYNNEI. CDR3 sequence: CASSVLAETYEQYF. DNA for the CDR3: TGTGCCAGCAGTGTACTAGCGGAAACCTACGAGCAGTACTTC.

By frequency in the sample, this clonotype is large. V is TRBV11-2 and J is TRBJ2-2; TRBD1 matches at 7 bases. The CDR3 runs 15 residues. The germline V gene has CDR1 SGHAT and CDR2 FQNNGV. The trim removed 5 bases at V and 6 bases at J, leaving 9 bases unmatched. The CDR3 spells CASSHPPGGSGELFF. CDR3 sequence (DNA): TGTGCCAGCAGCCATCCTCCAGGGGGATCCGGGGAGCTGTTTTTT.

By sample share, this clonotype is large. This chain links TRBV5-6 with TRBJ2-2, with D perhaps being TRBD1 or TRBD2 (6 bases each). The CDR3 consists of 15 residues. Germline CDR1 and CDR2: SGHDT and YYEEEE. V lost 3 bases, J lost 5 bases, and 14 bases lay in between. The CDR3 DNA sequence: TGTGCCAGCAGCTCCCACGGGGGCTGGACCGGGGAGCTGTTTTTT. Protein: CASSSHGGWTGELFF.

This clonotype is termed medium-sized. The chain carries TRBV27 and TRBJ2-7; D is ambiguous. V lost 4 bases and J 1 base, leaving 8 bases between the germline ends. CDR3 length: 13 residues. CDR1 and CDR2 from the germline V gene are MNHEY and SMNVEV (reference sequence). The CDR3 spells CASSSPGSYEQYF. The CDR3 region has the DNA TGTGCCAGCAGTTCCCCCGGTTCCTACGAGCAGTACTTC.

This clonotype is deemed medium-sized. The chain has TRBV7-2 and TRBJ2-2, with D maybe TRBD1 (5 bases). The CDR3 runs to 14 residues. Trimming stripped 1 base from V and 5 bases from J, with 8 bases between. The germline CDR1 and CDR2 sequences are SGHTA and FQGNSA. The CDR3 region is CASSLGRGTGELFF. The CDR3 nucleotides are TGTGCCAGCAGCTTAGGAAGGGGAACCGGGGAGCTGTTTTTT.

The chain uses TRBV29-1 and TRBJ2-1; D might be TRBD2 (6 bases). Trimming pared 8 bases from V and 10 bases from J, leaving 27 bases between. Germline V gene data show CDR1 as SQVTM and CDR2 as ANQGSEA. The CDR3 spans 15 residues. The CDR3 is CSTDGEALLWGEQFF. The CDR3 coding sequence is TGCAGCACCGATGGGGAGGCGCTTCTCTGGGGAGAGCAGTTCTTC.

By proportion, this clonotype is large (0.1 to 1%). This rearrangement joins TRBV28 to TRBJ1-1; D remains ambiguous. V lost 3 bases, J lost 4 bases, and 6 bases lay in between. Germline V CDR1 and CDR2: MDHEN, SYDVKM. This CDR3 region has 12 residues. This chain's CDR3 is CASSFLSTEAFF. CDR3 DNA sequence: TGTGCCAGCAGTTTTCTTTCCACTGAAGCTTTCTTT.

This clonotype was counted between two and nine times. The chain recombines TRBV19 with TRBJ2-2, with 8 positions matching TRBD1. Trimming cost V 7 bases and J 6 bases; bases outside gene matches: 13. In germline, CDR1 is LNHDA, CDR2 SQIVND (reference sequence). The CDR3 is 16 amino acids. CDR3 nucleotide sequence: TGTGCCAGTAACCTTGGACAGGGTTTCTTGGCCGGGGAGCTGTTTTTT. It specifies CASNLGQGFLAGELFF.

This clonotype counts as large (0.1 to 1%). The gene calls are TRBV15 and TRBJ1-1; D unclear. CDR1 is LNHNV, CDR2 YYDKDF, per germline (reference sequence). The CDR3 consists of 13 residues. With 0 bases removed from V and 3 bases from J, the gap between germline ends came to 5 bases. The CDR3 DNA reads as TGTGCCACCAGCAGAGATAGTTACACTGAAGCTTTCTTT. Translated, it gives CATSRDSYTEAFF.

The chain employs TRBV13 and TRBJ1-1; D is unclear. The V gene lost 3 bases and the J gene lost 10 bases, with 15 bases spanning the gap. CDR1 is PRHDT, CDR2 FYEKMQ, per germline (reference sequence). The CDR3 loop spans 13 amino acids. CDR3 residues: CASSFVSAAGAFF. The CDR3 DNA reads as TGTGCCAGCAGCTTCGTTTCGGCCGCTGGAGCTTTCTTT.

This clonotype is medium-sized by share. The chain combines TRBV19 with TRBJ2-3, with 10 bases aligning to TRBD1. The V and J ends lost 4 bases and 3 bases, in that order; junction bases with no gene match: 7. The CDR3 extends over 16 amino acids. The V gene's germline CDR1 is LNHDA and CDR2 SQIVND (reference sequence). The CDR3, as DNA: TGTGCCAGTAGTAGATCCCCGGGACAGGGGACAGATACGCAGTATTTT. Encoded protein: CASSRSPGQGTDTQYF.

This clonotype is judged large. J is TRBJ2-1 and V is TRBV27; TRBD2 matches 11 bases. Per the germline V gene, CDR1 is MNHEY and CDR2 is SMNVEV (reference sequence). Trimming at V came to 5 bases and at J to 4 bases, leaving 4 bases not matched to a gene. The CDR3 spans 15 residues. CDR3 sequence reads: CASSIAGGPYNEQFF. In nucleotides, the CDR3 is TGTGCCAGCAGTATAGCGGGAGGGCCGTACAATGAGCAGTTCTTC.

In this sample, this clonotype is large (0.1 to 1%). The gene calls are TRBV28 and TRBJ1-1; no clear D. The V end was cut by 6 bases, the J end by 6 bases, with 14 bases between. The CDR3 contains 13 residues. Germline loops: CDR1 MDHEN, CDR2 SYDVKM. This CDR3 is CASRLRASAEAFF. The CDR3 DNA reads TGTGCCAGCAGACTTAGGGCAAGCGCTGAAGCTTTCTTT.

This clonotype is termed large. This chain links TRBV2 with TRBJ2-7; 10 positions match TRBD1. The CDR3 is made up of 14 amino acids. The trim removed 6 bases at V and 5 bases at J, leaving 7 bases unmatched. The germline V gene has CDR1 SNHLY and CDR2 FYNNEI. CDR3: CASRQWTGGDEQYF. CDR3 in DNA: TGTGCCAGCAGGCAATGGACAGGGGGGGACGAGCAGTACTTC.

By frequency in the sample, this clonotype is medium-sized. The rearrangement links TRBV19 to TRBJ1-1; D is ambiguous. The CDR3 loop spans 14 amino acids. Germline V lookup: CDR1 LNHDA, CDR2 SQIVND (reference sequence). V shed 4 bases and J shed 5 bases, with 14 bases lying between them. In DNA form, the CDR3 reads TGTGCCAGTAGTAATAACTTATTTGGGACTGAAGCTTTCTTT. Its translation: CASSNNLFGTEAFF.

By proportion, this clonotype is large (0.1 to 1%). The chain has TRBV28 and TRBJ2-7; 11 bases map to TRBD2. After removal of 3 bases from V and 4 bases from J, the junction contained 2 bases not matched to a gene. The germline gives CDR1 MDHEN, CDR2 SYDVKM. The length of the CDR3 is 14 residues. DNA for the CDR3: TGTGCCAGCAGTTTGGGACTAGCGGTTTACGAGCAGTACTTC. It is translated as CASSLGLAVYEQYF.

By frequency in the sample, this clonotype is medium-sized. The CDR3 region is CASSPRDSGSRYEQYF. CDR3 nucleotide sequence: TGTGCCAGCAGCCCTCGGGATAGCGGGAGTCGCTACGAGCAGTACTTC. The chain combines TRBV7-2 with TRBJ2-7; 9 bases agree with TRBD2. V shed 5 bases, J shed 3 bases, and the junction held 11 bases outside the gene matches. The CDR3 spans 16 residues. Germline V gives CDR1 SGHTA, CDR2 FQGNSA.

J is TRBJ1-1 and V is TRBV13; no firm D call. The germline V and J ends were trimmed by 3 bases and 10 bases, with 15 bases remaining between them. Per germline, CDR1 PRHDT and CDR2 FYEKMQ (reference sequence). This CDR3 has 13 amino acids. The CDR3 loop is CASSFASAAGAFF. CDR3 coding DNA: TGTGCCAGCAGCTTTGCTTCGGCCGCTGGAGCTTTCTTT.

Relative to its sample, this clonotype is large (0.1 to 1%). J is TRBJ2-1 and V is TRBV19; either TRBD1 or TRBD2 may fit D (5 bases each). Germline lookup yields CDR1 LNHDA and CDR2 SQIVND (reference sequence). The CDR3 consists of 15 residues. Trimming stripped 3 bases from V and 6 bases from J, with 15 bases between. The CDR3: CASSIGASVGNEQFF. CDR3 bases: TGTGCCAGTAGTATCGGGGCATCCGTTGGCAATGAGCAGTTCTTC.